The clone carrying this T cell receptor beta chain was seen more than once but under ten times. Its antigen remains unknown. A multiplex PCR was run with 60 Vbeta primers and 13 Jbeta primers. Profiling relied on immunoSEQ multiplex PCR, and the TCRdb table lists in-frame clones only, not all of them. Seen here are under 200,000 clones, 75% to 90% observed once, and the top ten hold approximately 2%. The sample originates from a study of cytomegalovirus exposure and HLA in healthy donors. Study-wide background: Researchers previously reported finding some 110 million unique TCR beta sequences from some 180 million T cells. HLA-typed donors contributed 65 million to 95 million unique TCRs, which were held in an early data release. Study-wide findings and caveats: Presence/absence analyses rested on an assumption that sequencing depth was roughly uniform across donors.

This CDR3 has 14 amino acids. CDR1 and CDR2 from the germline V gene are MDHEN and SYDVKM. V was shortened by 3 bases and J by 2 bases, with 11 bases between the two germline ends. Among the donors, all were healthy bone marrow donors. This TCR came from a woman under 30 in good health and CMV-seronegative. The V call is TRBV28, the J call TRBJ2-7; the D is unclear. Sequencing input: PBMCs. The CDR3 DNA reads TGTGCCAGCAGTTTGATCGTCGGTCCCTACGAGCAGTACTTC. Its translation: CASSLIVGPYEQYF.